A selection of T cell receptor beta chains follows, all from one sample in a study of shared clonotypes between healthy human individuals. Clones were read by immunoSEQ multiplex PCR, and TCRdb kept only the in-frame ones, dropping some. The data contain roughly 490,000 clones, approximately 79% of them singletons. The sequenced sample consisted of PBMCs. The source is a woman aged 35 to 49 in good health. Some clones in this sample may be carry-over from other donors' samples. The conserved cysteine and the conserved F or W are not part of the CDR3 here. D genes are given only for firm matches.

V: TRBV28; J: TRBJ1-1; D: TRBD1; CDR3: ASSLWRTGKNTEAF
V: TRBV27; J: TRBJ2-5; D: TRBD2; CDR3: ATRVAGGLRETQY
V: TRBV7-9; J: TRBJ1-5; D: -; CDR3: ASSLDIGSQPQH
V: TRBV9; J: TRBJ2-3; D: TRBD2; CDR3: ASSARPGTSGSTDTQY
V: TRBV4-3; J: TRBJ2-1; D: TRBD2; CDR3: ASSYGRREYNEQF
V: TRBV6-1; J: TRBJ2-7; D: -; CDR3: ASSETASYEQY
V: TRBV7-2; J: TRBJ2-5; D: -; CDR3: ASSPQRIRSLTQY
V: TRBV6-6; J: TRBJ1-4; D: TRBD1; CDR3: ASSYGTGNEKLF
V: TRBV5-1; J: TRBJ1-1; D: -; CDR3: ASSLKIRGRLNTEAF
V: TRBV5-1; J: TRBJ2-1; D: -; CDR3: ASSLAFQTRGEQF
V: TRBV7-8; J: TRBJ2-1; D: TRBD2; CDR3: ASSLGRPGLATYNEQF
V: TRBV9; J: TRBJ2-7; D: -; CDR3: ASSVGRGFHEQY
V: TRBV9; J: TRBJ2-3; D: -; CDR3: ASSVSTRSAADTQY
V: TRBV11-3; J: TRBJ2-2; D: TRBD1; CDR3: ASSLGTGETGELF
V: TRBV15; J: TRBJ2-1; D: TRBD2; CDR3: ATSREAGGPDEQF
V: TRBV11-2; J: TRBJ2-7; D: TRBD2; CDR3: ASSWISGSRYEQY
V: TRBV10-3; J: TRBJ2-3; D: -; CDR3: AISESRGRTDTQY
V: TRBV5-1; J: TRBJ2-3; D: -; CDR3: ASSLEGARGTDTQY
V: TRBV28; J: TRBJ2-5; D: TRBD2; CDR3: ASRSGGRGGETQY
V: TRBV5-4; J: TRBJ1-3; D: TRBD1; CDR3: ASSSPGTAGNTIY
V: TRBV29-1; J: TRBJ1-1; D: TRBD1; CDR3: SVQGQPNTEAF
V: TRBV12-2; J: TRBJ2-1; D: -; CDR3: ASRSVGSDDDEQF
V: TRBV19; J: TRBJ1-4; D: -; CDR3: ASSIEEVPKGKLF
V: TRBV5-1; J: TRBJ2-1; D: -; CDR3: ASSLEGRRVDEQF
V: TRBV7-2; J: TRBJ1-1; D: TRBD1; CDR3: ASSPWGTGQNTEAF
V: TRBV28; J: TRBJ2-1; D: -; CDR3: ASSLHLMAGTGEF
V: TRBV27; J: TRBJ2-2; D: TRBD2; CDR3: ASSDGLAGDTGELF
V: TRBV19; J: TRBJ2-1; D: TRBD2; CDR3: ASSIRLAGVDEQF
V: TRBV27; J: TRBJ2-5; D: -; CDR3: ASSREREETQY
V: TRBV15; J: TRBJ2-1; D: TRBD2; CDR3: ATSRDAGLVGEQF
V: TRBV6-6; J: TRBJ2-7; D: -; CDR3: AARDLAYEQY
V: TRBV2; J: TRBJ1-2; D: -; CDR3: ASSEVLGAGPYGYT
V: TRBV5-1; J: TRBJ2-5; D: -; CDR3: ASSLGTDQETQY
V: TRBV7-6; J: TRBJ1-1; D: -; CDR3: ASSSIQGSLKYEAF
V: TRBV30; J: TRBJ2-1; D: TRBD2; CDR3: AWSGGLAAYNEQF
V: TRBV5-1; J: TRBJ2-5; D: -; CDR3: ASSLAGGETQY
V: TRBV28; J: TRBJ1-2; D: -; CDR3: ASSGEKFYGYT
V: TRBV5-1; J: TRBJ2-2; D: TRBD2; CDR3: ASSLLAGESGELF
V: TRBV5-4; J: TRBJ2-1; D: -; CDR3: ASSLSAYNEQF
V: TRBV19; J: TRBJ1-4; D: TRBD1; CDR3: ASSAVRTGRSTNEKLF
V: TRBV29-1; J: TRBJ2-6; D: TRBD1; CDR3: SGGQGEPSGANVLT